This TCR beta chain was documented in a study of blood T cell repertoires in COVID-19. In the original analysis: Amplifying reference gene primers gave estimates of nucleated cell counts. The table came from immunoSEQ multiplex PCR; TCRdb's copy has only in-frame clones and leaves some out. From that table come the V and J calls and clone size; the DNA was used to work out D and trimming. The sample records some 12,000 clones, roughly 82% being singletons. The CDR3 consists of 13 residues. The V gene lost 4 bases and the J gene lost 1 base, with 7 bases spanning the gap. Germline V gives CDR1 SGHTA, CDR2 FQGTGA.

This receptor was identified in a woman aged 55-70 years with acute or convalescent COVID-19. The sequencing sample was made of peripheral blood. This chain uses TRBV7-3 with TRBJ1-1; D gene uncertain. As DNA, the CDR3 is TGTGCCAGCAGCTGGAGGCCGAACACTGAAGCTTTCTTT. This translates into CASSWRPNTEAFF.